The next 27 T cell receptor beta chains were all read from a single sample in a study of cytomegalovirus exposure and HLA in healthy donors. PCR employed 60 Vbeta and 13 Jbeta primers. The table came from immunoSEQ multiplex PCR; TCRdb's copy has only in-frame clones and leaves some out. The sample lists some 150,000 clones, 60% to 85% occurring once. Sequencing was done on a sample of PBMCs. These receptors all come from a female donor in good health and CMV-seronegative.

The gene calls are TRBV9 and TRBJ2-2, with TRBD2 matching 9 bases. CDR1 and CDR2 from the germline V gene are SGDLS and YYNGEE. The CDR3 runs to 17 residues. V lost 2 bases and J lost 2; bases outside the gene matches: 7. For the CDR3, the DNA is TGTGCCAGCAGCGTGGAAAGCGGGGGGCGAAACACCGGGGAGCTGTTTTTT. This gives the protein CASSVESGGRNTGELFF.

The chain has TRBV15 and TRBJ1-6; D remains ambiguous. In germline, CDR1 is LNHNV, CDR2 YYDKDF (reference sequence). Trimming pared 6 bases from V and 10 bases from J, leaving 22 bases between. The CDR3 runs to 16 residues. The CDR3 loop reads CATSLLPGVSGSPLHF. The CDR3 DNA follows: TGTGCCACCAGTCTCTTACCCGGGGTCTCAGGCTCACCCCTCCACTTT.

The chain joins TRBV7-3 to TRBJ2-5; 8 bases agree with TRBD2. Trimming cost V 2 bases and J 4 bases; bases outside gene matches: 12. The germline V gene encodes CDR1 SGHTA and CDR2 FQGTGA. This CDR3 region has 17 residues. For the CDR3, the DNA is TGTGCCAGCAGCTTAGGAAGGGGAGCGGGAGAGAGAGAGACCCAGTACTTC. Encoded protein: CASSLGRGAGERETQYF.

In this sample, this clone turned up a few times. J is TRBJ1-2 and V is TRBV6-5, with TRBD1 matching over 7 bases. V dropped 6 bases and J dropped 2; count of bases not matched to a gene: 6. The V gene's germline CDR1 is MNHEY and CDR2 SVGAGI. CDR3 length equals 14 residues. The DNA for the CDR3 is TGTGCCAGCAGGGCAGGGGGTTCAAACTATGGCTACACCTTC. Translated, it gives CASRAGGSNYGYTF.

This chain connects TRBV18 to TRBJ2-2; D not resolved. This CDR3 has 15 amino acids. Trimming shortened V by 2 bases and J by 0 bases, and 7 bases separated the two germline ends. Germline V gene sequence: CDR1 KGHSH, CDR2 LQKENI. As DNA, the CDR3 is TGTGCCAGCTCACCAGTTTTCTCGAACACCGGGGAGCTGTTTTTT. Residues: CASSPVFSNTGELFF.

This clone was counted a single time. The chain carries TRBV28 and TRBJ1-3, with 9 positions matching TRBD1. There are 15 residues in the CDR3. Per germline, CDR1 MDHEN and CDR2 SYDVKM. Trimming removed 6 bases from V and 11 bases from J; junction bases left unmatched: 14. In nucleotides, the CDR3 is TGTGCCAGCAGATGGCGGGACAGGGATGTAGGCGCCATATATTTT. Its translation: CASRWRDRDVGAIYF.

The chain employs TRBV5-1 and TRBJ2-3; 7 nucleotides match TRBD2. V was pared by 3 bases and J by 5 bases, with 3 bases of the junction left unmatched. The germline V gene has CDR1 SGHRS and CDR2 YFSETQ. CDR3 length equals 13 residues. CDR3 loop: CASSSQRGDTQYF. DNA of the CDR3: TGCGCCAGCAGCTCTCAGCGGGGAGATACGCAGTATTTT. The full variable domain, rest sourced from reference TRBV5-1 and TRBJ2-3, is KAGVTQTPRYLIKTRGQQVTLSCSPISGHRSVSWYQQTPGQGLQFLFEYFSETQRNKGNFPGRFSGRQFSNSRSEMNVSTLELGDSALYLCASSSQRGDTQYFGPGTRLTVL.

The rearrangement uses TRBV9 and TRBJ1-2, with 8 bases matching TRBD1. Looked up from germline, CDR1 is SGDLS and CDR2 is YYNGEE. The CDR3 has 14 residues. The ends lost 4 bases at V and 2 bases at J; junction bases unmatched: 4. CDR3 sequence: CASSLQGGNYGYTF. In DNA form, the CDR3 reads TGTGCCAGCAGCCTACAGGGGGGGAACTATGGCTACACCTTC.

This CDR3 is CASSARGGGFTDTQYF. CDR3 DNA sequence: TGTGCCAGCAGCGCCCGTGGGGGGGGGTTCACAGATACGCAGTATTTT. V gene TRBV7-6 combines with J gene TRBJ2-3; 7 positions agree with TRBD2. V trimming: 5 bases; J trimming: 2 bases; junction bases outside the gene matches: 10. Germline V CDR1 and CDR2: SGHVS, FNYEAQ. This CDR3 contains 16 residues. Full variable domain (remainder filled in from reference TRBV7-6 and TRBJ2-3): GAGVSQSPRYKVTKRGQDVALRCDPISGHVSLYWYRQALGQGPEFLTYFNYEAQQDKSGLPNDRFSAERPEGSISTLTIQRTEQRDSAMYRCASSARGGGFTDTQYFGPGTRLTVL.

The chain uses TRBV7-3 and TRBJ1-6, with D possibly matching TRBD1 (5 bases). Germline CDR1 is SGHTA and CDR2 is FQGTGA. With 1 base removed from V and 7 bases from J, the gap between germline ends came to 14 bases. The CDR3 totals 16 residues. The CDR3 DNA sequence: TGTGCCAGCAGCTTAAGGGGGGACGTTGCAAATTCACCCCTCCACTTT. It codes for CASSLRGDVANSPLHF.

There are a few counts of this clone. The CDR3 bases are TGCGCCAGCAGTTCCGGGACAGGGTTAGACGAGCAGTACTTC. This gives the protein CASSSGTGLDEQYF. This rearrangement joins TRBV5-1 to TRBJ2-7; 9 nucleotides align to TRBD1. The junction had 8 bases not matched to a gene; V was cut back by 5 bases and J by 5 bases. The germline gives CDR1 SGHRS, CDR2 YFSETQ. The CDR3 covers 14 residues.

The rearrangement joins TRBV10-3 to TRBJ1-1; TRBD1 might be the D (5 bases). This CDR3 region has 14 residues. From germline, CDR1 is ENHRY and CDR2 SYGVKD. The V and J ends lost 5 bases and 3 bases respectively, with 13 bases between them. CDR3 protein: CAISRGTGDTEAFF. DNA of the CDR3: TGTGCCATCAGTCGGGGGACGGGAGACACTGAAGCTTTCTTT.

This chain uses TRBV28 with TRBJ1-2, with a weak D call TRBD1 (5 bases). Trimming took off 6 bases at V and 0 bases at J, with 8 bases between the two ends. CDR1 is MDHEN and CDR2 is SYDVKM in the germline V gene. There are 13 residues in the CDR3. CDR3: CASRGDSNYGYTF. For the CDR3, the DNA is TGTGCCAGCAGAGGGGATTCTAACTATGGCTACACCTTC.

This chain links TRBV18 with TRBJ1-4, with 10 nucleotides matching TRBD1. V trimming: 3 bases; J trimming: 2 bases; junction bases outside the gene matches: 6. Germline V gene sequence: CDR1 KGHSH, CDR2 LQKENI. The CDR3 consists of 17 residues. The CDR3 DNA reads as TGTGCCAGCTCACCGCTCGGGACAGGGGCCACTAATGAAAAACTGTTTTTT. As protein: CASSPLGTGATNEKLFF.

In its sample, this clone was seen a few times. The V and J genes are TRBV6-1 and TRBJ2-7; TRBD1 is a possible D gene (6 bases). Germline loops: CDR1 MNHNS, CDR2 SASEGT. V was shortened by 7 bases and J by 5 bases, with 12 bases between the two germline ends. This CDR3 has 12 amino acids. CDR3 loop: CASISTGNEQYF. CDR3 DNA sequence: TGTGCCAGCATCAGCACAGGGAACGAGCAGTACTTC.

This rearrangement joins TRBV11-2 to TRBJ2-2; 11 bases agree with TRBD2. Losses at the gene ends were 1 base for V and 5 bases for J; bases not matched to a gene: 9. Germline V gene data show CDR1 as SGHAT and CDR2 as FQNNGV. CDR3 length: 18 residues. The CDR3 DNA follows: TGTGCCAGCAGCTTAGTGCTAGCGGGAGGTAGTATAACCGGGGAGCTGTTTTTT. It specifies CASSLVLAGGSITGELFF.

The chain couples TRBV27 to TRBJ2-7, with TRBD2 identical over 7 bases. After removal of 7 bases from V and 1 base from J, the junction contained 10 bases not matched to a gene. This CDR3 region has 15 residues. Germline V lookup: CDR1 MNHEY, CDR2 SMNVEV (reference sequence). The CDR3 protein is CASKKAGVRSYEQYF. CDR3 coding DNA: TGTGCCAGCAAAAAGGCGGGGGTGAGGTCCTACGAGCAGTACTTC.

This chain links TRBV15 with TRBJ2-5; TRBD1 agrees at 7 bases. TRBJ2-7 explains the end of the DNA better; the J call may be wrong. This CDR3 region has 16 residues. Per the germline V gene, CDR1 is LNHNV and CDR2 is YYDKDF (reference sequence). In DNA, the CDR3 is TGTGCCACCAGCAGAGTACCGGTGCGACAGGGCAACGAGCAGTACTTC. Its translation is CATSRVPVRQGNEQYF.

V gene TRBV6-4 combines with J gene TRBJ2-1, with 8 bases that match TRBD2. Per germline, CDR1 MRHNA and CDR2 SNTAGT. V shed 0 bases and J 8 bases; nucleotides not matched to a gene: 6. This CDR3 has 15 residues. The CDR3 DNA follows: TGTGCCAGCAGTGACTCGAGCGGGAGATTGGATGAGCAGTTCTTC. Translation gives CASSDSSGRLDEQFF.

With respect to this clone: The sample carries other DNA sequences with the same CDR3. V gene TRBV19 combines with J gene TRBJ2-1; the match to TRBD2 covers 8 bases. V lost 1 base to trimming and J lost 7 bases; unmatched junction nucleotides: 3. This CDR3 is built from 14 residues. CDR1 is LNHDA and CDR2 is SQIVND in the germline V gene (reference sequence). CDR3 region: CASSIAGGPNEQFF. DNA of the CDR3: TGTGCCAGTAGTATAGCGGGAGGGCCGAATGAGCAGTTCTTC.

Only one count was recorded for this clone. This sequence joins TRBV6-5 and TRBJ1-2; TRBD1 matches at 11 bases. CDR1 MNHEY and CDR2 SVGAGI come from the germline V gene. The J segment lost 8 bases and the V segment lost 2 bases, leaving 4 bases of the junction unmatched. The CDR3 totals 14 residues. The CDR3 bases are TGTGCCAGCAGTTACGGACAGGGGGCCTGGGGCTACACCTTC. As protein: CASSYGQGAWGYTF.

This chain uses TRBV7-2 with TRBJ2-3, with TRBD1 identical over 9 bases. V shed 3 bases, J shed 1 base, and the junction held 11 bases outside the gene matches. The CDR3 runs 18 residues. Germline V gene sequence: CDR1 SGHTA, CDR2 FQGNSA. CDR3 residues: CASSFRAPRTGGTDTQYF. The CDR3 DNA is TGTGCCAGCAGCTTTAGGGCCCCCCGGACAGGGGGCACAGATACGCAGTATTTT.

The V gene is TRBV11-1, the J gene TRBJ2-7; TRBD2 aligns across 9 bases. CDR1 is SGHAT, CDR2 FQDESV, per germline (reference sequence). J lost 2 bases, V lost 1 base, and 6 bases had no gene match. This CDR3 has 16 amino acids. The CDR3 DNA reads TGTGCCAGCAGCTTAGGGATAGCGGGGGCCGCCTACGAGCAGTACTTC. Protein sequence: CASSLGIAGAAYEQYF.

J is TRBJ1-6 and V is TRBV6-1; TRBD1 aligns across 7 bases. V lost 10 bases, J lost 7 bases, and 4 bases stayed unmatched. Germline V gene data show CDR1 as MNHNS and CDR2 as SASEGT. The CDR3 loop spans 12 amino acids. CDR3 bases: TGTGCCACCAGGGGGAGCAATTCACCCCTCCACTTT. Its translation is CATRGSNSPLHF.

Details on this clone: Other DNA sequences in this specimen translate into the identical CDR3. The gene calls are TRBV5-1 and TRBJ2-7; the match to TRBD1 covers 8 bases. V shed 2 bases and J 3 bases; nucleotides not matched to a gene: 1. In germline, CDR1 is SGHRS, CDR2 YFSETQ. CDR3 length equals 13 residues. The CDR3 nucleotides read TGCGCCAGCAGCTTAGACAGGGGCTACGAGCAGTACTTC. This gives the protein CASSLDRGYEQYF.

This clone came up once. The chain joins TRBV4-1 to TRBJ2-3; possibly TRBD2 for D (7 bases). V lost 0 bases and J lost 4, with 14 bases in between. This CDR3 region has 16 residues. CDR1 and CDR2 from the germline V gene are MGHRA and YSYEKL. As DNA, the CDR3 is TGCGCCAGCAGCCAAGATTGGGGGGGCGGGGCAGATACGCAGTATTTT. Protein sequence: CASSQDWGGGADTQYF.

CDR3 in DNA: TGTGCCAGCAGTGAAGAACGGAGGGGGAGGGCTGAAGCTTTCTTT. This gives the protein CASSEERRGRAEAFF. This rearrangement joins TRBV6-1 to TRBJ1-1, with a tentative D call TRBD1 (6 bases). Germline V CDR1 and CDR2: MNHNS, SASEGT. V was trimmed by 1 base and J by 6 bases, leaving 15 bases between them. This CDR3 contains 15 residues.